This TCR beta chain came from a study of beta chain features in type 1 diabetes. Background on the study: No age, gender or cell yield differences were seen between patients and healthy donors. Findings and caveats of the study: Insertion counts at VDJ junctions were lower in type 1 diabetes patients, who also showed more deletions there. Shortening that was moderate but significant affected the TCRB CDR3s of Type 1 diabetes patients in all four CD4+ subsets.

Every bit of the isolated RNA underwent reverse transcription, so sequencing read expressed TCRB transcripts. Using immunoSEQ multiplex PCR, the repertoire was profiled, and TCRdb retains in-frame clones only, with some absent. The data contain roughly 290,000 clones, approximately 15% of them singletons. CDR3 length equals 14 residues. The germline V and J ends were trimmed by 6 bases and 2 bases, with 13 bases remaining between them. Looked up from germline, CDR1 is KGHSH and CDR2 is LQKENI. About this clone itself: Antigen specificity is unknown.

V is TRBV18 and J is TRBJ2-5, with D perhaps TRBD1 (6 bases). The source is a man aged 18 to 30 with type 1 diabetes. Sequenced material: naive CD4+ T cells from blood. The CDR3 is CASSPGQIQETQYF. CDR3 nucleotide sequence: TGTGCCAGCTCGCCCGGACAGATACAAGAGACCCAGTACTTC.